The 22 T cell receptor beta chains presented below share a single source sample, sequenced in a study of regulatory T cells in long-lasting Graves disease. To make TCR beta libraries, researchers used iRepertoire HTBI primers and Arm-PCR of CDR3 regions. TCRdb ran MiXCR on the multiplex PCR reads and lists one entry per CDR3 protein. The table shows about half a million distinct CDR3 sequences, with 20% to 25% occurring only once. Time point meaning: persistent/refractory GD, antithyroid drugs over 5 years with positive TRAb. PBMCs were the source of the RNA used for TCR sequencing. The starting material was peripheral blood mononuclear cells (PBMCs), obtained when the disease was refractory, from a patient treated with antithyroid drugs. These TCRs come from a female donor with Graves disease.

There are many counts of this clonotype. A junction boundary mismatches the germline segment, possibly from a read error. The CDR3 region is CATSRPGGGGTGQGF. CDR3 nucleotides: TGTGCCACCAGCAGACCCGGCGGGGGTGGGACAGGGCAGGGATTT. The chain joins TRBV15 to TRBJ1-1; 9 bases agree with TRBD1. Germline V CDR1 and CDR2: LNHNV, YYDKDF (reference sequence). This CDR3 is 15 amino acids long.

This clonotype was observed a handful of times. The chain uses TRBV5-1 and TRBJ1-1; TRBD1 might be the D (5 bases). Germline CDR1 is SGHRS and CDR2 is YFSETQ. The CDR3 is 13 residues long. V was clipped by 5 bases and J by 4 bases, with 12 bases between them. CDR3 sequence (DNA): TGCGCCAGCAGGTCCTCGAGGGGCACTGAAGCTTTCTTT. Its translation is CASRSSRGTEAFF.

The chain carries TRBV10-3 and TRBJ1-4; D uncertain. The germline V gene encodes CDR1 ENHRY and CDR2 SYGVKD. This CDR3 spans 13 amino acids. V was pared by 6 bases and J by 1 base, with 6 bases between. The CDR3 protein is CAIRDGTNEKLFF. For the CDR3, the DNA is TGTGCCATCAGGGACGGAACTAATGAAAAACTGTTTTTT.

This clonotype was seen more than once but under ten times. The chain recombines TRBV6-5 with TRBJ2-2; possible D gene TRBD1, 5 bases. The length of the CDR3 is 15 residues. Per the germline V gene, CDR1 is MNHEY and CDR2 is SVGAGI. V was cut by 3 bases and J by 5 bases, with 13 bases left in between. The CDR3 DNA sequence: TGTGCCAGCAGTTATTCTCCAGGGTTTACCGGGGAGCTGTTTTTT. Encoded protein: CASSYSPGFTGELFF.

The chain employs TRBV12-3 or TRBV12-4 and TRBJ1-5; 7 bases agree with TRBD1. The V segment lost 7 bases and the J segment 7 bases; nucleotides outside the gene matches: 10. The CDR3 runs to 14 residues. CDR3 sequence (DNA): TGTGCCAGCAAATTAGGGACAGTCGGACAGCCCCAGCATTTT. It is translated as CASKLGTVGQPQHF.

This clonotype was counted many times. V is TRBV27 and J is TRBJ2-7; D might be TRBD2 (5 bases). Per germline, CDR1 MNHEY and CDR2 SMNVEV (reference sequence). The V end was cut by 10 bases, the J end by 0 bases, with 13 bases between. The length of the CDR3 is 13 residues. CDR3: CATAPGSSYEQYF. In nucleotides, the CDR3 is TGTGCCACAGCCCCGGGGAGCTCCTACGAGCAGTACTTC.

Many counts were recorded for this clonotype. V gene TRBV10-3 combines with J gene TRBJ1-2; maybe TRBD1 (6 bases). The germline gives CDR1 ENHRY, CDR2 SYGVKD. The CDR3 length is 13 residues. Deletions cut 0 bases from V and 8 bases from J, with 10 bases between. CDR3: CAISESGGSGYTF. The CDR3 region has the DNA TGTGCCATCAGTGAGTCCGGGGGCAGCGGCTACACCTTC.

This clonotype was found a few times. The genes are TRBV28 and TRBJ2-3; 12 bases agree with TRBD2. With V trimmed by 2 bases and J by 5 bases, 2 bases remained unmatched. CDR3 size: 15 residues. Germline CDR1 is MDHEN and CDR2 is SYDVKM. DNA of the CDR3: TGTGCCAGCAGTTTAGTGACTAGCGGGGGAGATACGCAGTATTTT. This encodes CASSLVTSGGDTQYF.

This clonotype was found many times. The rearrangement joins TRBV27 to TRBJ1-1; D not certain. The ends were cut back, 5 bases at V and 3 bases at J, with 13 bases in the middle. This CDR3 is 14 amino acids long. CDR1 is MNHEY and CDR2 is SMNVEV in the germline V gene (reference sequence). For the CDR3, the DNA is TGTGCCAGCAGTCCCCAATTAGTCGACACTGAAGCTTTCTTT. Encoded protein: CASSPQLVDTEAFF.

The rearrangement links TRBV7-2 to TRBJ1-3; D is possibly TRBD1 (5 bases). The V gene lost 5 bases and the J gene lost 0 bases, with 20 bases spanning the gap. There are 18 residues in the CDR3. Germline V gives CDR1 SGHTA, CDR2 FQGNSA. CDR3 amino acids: CASSLPGDSKGSGNTIYF. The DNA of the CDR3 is TGTGCCAGCAGCCTCCCAGGCGACAGTAAGGGCTCTGGAAACACCATATATTTT.

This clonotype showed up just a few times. CDR3 amino acids: CASSQVRSSEQYF. The CDR3, as DNA: TGTGCCAGCAGCCAAGTAAGGTCTAGCGAGCAGTACTTC. The chain carries TRBV3-1 and TRBJ2-7; D remains ambiguous. The germline gives CDR1 LGHDT, CDR2 YNNKEL (reference sequence). The CDR3 is 13 amino acids. V dropped 1 base and J dropped 6 bases, with 10 bases sitting between them.

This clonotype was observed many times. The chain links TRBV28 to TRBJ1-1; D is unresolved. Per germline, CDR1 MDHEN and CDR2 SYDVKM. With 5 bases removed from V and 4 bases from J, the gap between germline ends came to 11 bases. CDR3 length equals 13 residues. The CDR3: CASSLPSTTEAFF. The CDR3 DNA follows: TGTGCCAGCAGTCTACCAAGTACCACTGAAGCTTTCTTT.

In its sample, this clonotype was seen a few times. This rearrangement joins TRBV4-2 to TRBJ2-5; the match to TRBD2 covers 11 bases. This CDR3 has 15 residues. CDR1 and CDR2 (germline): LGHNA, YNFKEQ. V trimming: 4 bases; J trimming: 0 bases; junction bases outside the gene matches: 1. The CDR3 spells CASSLGLADQETQYF. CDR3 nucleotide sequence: TGTGCCAGCAGCCTGGGACTAGCGGACCAAGAGACCCAGTACTTC.

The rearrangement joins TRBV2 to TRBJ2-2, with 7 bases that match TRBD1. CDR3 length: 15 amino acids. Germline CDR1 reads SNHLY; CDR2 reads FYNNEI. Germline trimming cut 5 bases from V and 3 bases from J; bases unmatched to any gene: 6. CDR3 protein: CASSSTDRYTGELFF. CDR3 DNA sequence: TGTGCCAGCAGTTCGACGGACAGGTACACCGGGGAGCTGTTTTTT.

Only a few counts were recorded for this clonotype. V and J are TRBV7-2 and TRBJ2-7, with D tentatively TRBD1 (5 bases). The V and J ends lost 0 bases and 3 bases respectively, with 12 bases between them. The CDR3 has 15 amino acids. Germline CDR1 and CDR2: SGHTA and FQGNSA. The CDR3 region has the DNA TGTGCCAGCAGCTTAGCCGCAGGGATTATCTACGAGCAGTACTTC. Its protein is CASSLAAGIIYEQYF. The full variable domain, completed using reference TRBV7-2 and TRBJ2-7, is GAGVSQSPSNKVTEKGKDVELRCDPISGHTALYWYRQSLGQGLEFLIYFQGNSAPDKSGLPSDRFSAERTGGSVSTLTIQRTQQEDSAVYLCASSLAAGIIYEQYFGPGTRLTVT.

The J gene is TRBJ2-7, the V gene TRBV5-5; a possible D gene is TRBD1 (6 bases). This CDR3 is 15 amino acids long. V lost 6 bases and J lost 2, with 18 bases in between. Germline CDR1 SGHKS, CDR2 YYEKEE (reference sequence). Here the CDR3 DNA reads TGTGCCAGCACACTGGTTCCGGACAGTACCTACGAGCAGTACTTC. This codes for CASTLVPDSTYEQYF.

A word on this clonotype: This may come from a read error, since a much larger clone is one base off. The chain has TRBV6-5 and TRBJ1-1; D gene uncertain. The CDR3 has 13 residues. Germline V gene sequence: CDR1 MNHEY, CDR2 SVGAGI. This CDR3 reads CASSFYMNTGAFF. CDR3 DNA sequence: TGTGCCAGCAGTTTCTATATGAACACTGGAGCTTTCTTT.

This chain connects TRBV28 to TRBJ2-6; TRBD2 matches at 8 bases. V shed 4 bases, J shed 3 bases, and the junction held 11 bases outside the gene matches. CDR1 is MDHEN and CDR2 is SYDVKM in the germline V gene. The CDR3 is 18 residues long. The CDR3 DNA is TGTGCCAGCAGTTCTCCGGGAGGGGGGACCTTTGGGGCCAACGTCCTGACTTTC. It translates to CASSSPGGGTFGANVLTF. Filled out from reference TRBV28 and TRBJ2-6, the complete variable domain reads DVKVTQSSRYLVKRTGEKVFLECVQDMDHENMFWYRQDPGLGLRLIYFSYDVKMKEKGDIPEGYSVSREKKERFSLILESASTNQTSMYLCASSSPGGGTFGANVLTFGAGSRLTVL.

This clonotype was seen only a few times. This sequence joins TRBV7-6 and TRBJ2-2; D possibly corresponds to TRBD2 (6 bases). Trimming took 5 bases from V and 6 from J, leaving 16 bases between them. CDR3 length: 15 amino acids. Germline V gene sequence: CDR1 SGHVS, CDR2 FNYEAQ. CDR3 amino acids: CASSPGRFKAGELFF. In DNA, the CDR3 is TGTGCCAGCAGCCCGGGGAGGTTCAAGGCCGGGGAGCTGTTTTTT. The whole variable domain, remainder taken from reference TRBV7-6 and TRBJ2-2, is GAGVSQSPRYKVTKRGQDVALRCDPISGHVSLYWYRQALGQGPEFLTYFNYEAQQDKSGLPNDRFSAERPEGSISTLTIQRTEQRDSAMYRCASSPGRFKAGELFFGEGSRLTVL.

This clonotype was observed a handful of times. This CDR3 reads CAWSLLGGELYF. CDR3 DNA: TGTGCCTGGAGCCTACTCGGAGGGGAATTGTACTTC. This rearrangement joins TRBV30 to TRBJ2-7; weak D call: TRBD2 (6 bases). Trimming left V 3 bases short and J 12 bases short, with 18 bases between. The germline CDR1 and CDR2 sequences are GTSNPN and SVGIG (reference sequence). This CDR3 comprises 12 residues.

This chain's CDR3 is CASSYGDSRGRDTQYF. The CDR3 DNA follows: TGTGCCAGCAGTTACGGCGACTCCCGGGGGAGAGATACGCAGTATTTT. The chain carries TRBV6-5 and TRBJ2-3, with D perhaps TRBD2 (6 bases). This CDR3 spans 16 amino acids. V was shortened by 2 bases and J by 5 bases, with 17 bases between the two germline ends. Looked up from germline, CDR1 is MNHEY and CDR2 is SVGAGI.

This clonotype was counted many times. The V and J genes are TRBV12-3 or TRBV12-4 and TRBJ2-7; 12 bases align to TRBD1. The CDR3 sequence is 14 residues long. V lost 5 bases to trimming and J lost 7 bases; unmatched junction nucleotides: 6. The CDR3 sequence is CASSTGQGAREQYF. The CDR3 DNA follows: TGTGCCAGCAGTACGGGACAGGGGGCGCGAGAGCAGTACTTC.